One sample yielded the 20 T cell receptor beta chains listed below, sequenced in a study of blood T cell repertoires in COVID-19 (dated by TCRdb to about 2020). The library was prepared using the immunoSEQ multiplex PCR assay. This immuneACCESS table, as held by TCRdb, lists in-frame sequences with V and J called but not all clones. Of the missing ones, under half trace to an unresolved V gene in checked studies; the others have no known cause. This sample holds over 150,000 clones; around 85% were observed only once. The leading ten clones occupy roughly 6% of the sample. Sequencing used PBMCs or T cells enriched from blood (not recorded which). Source of these receptors: a man aged 35-49 years who had recovered from COVID-19.

This sequence joins TRBV12-3 or TRBV12-4 and TRBJ2-5; 7 nucleotides line up with TRBD2. With 6 bases clipped from V and 4 bases from J, the junction kept 5 bases outside the gene matches. The CDR3 contains 13 residues. CDR3 loop: CASRLGRGETQYF. CDR3 nucleotides: TGTGCCAGCAGACTAGGGAGGGGAGAGACCCAGTACTTC.

The chain combines TRBV10-2 with TRBJ1-3, with 7 bases that match TRBD1. This CDR3 contains 14 residues. V was pared by 10 bases and J by 4 bases, with 10 bases of the junction left unmatched. Germline V gene lookup returns CDR1 WSHSY and CDR2 SAAADI. The DNA for the CDR3 is TGCGCCATTCCCGACAGGGTTATAGGAAACACCATATATTTT. This codes for CAIPDRVIGNTIYF.

V gene TRBV6-4 combines with J gene TRBJ1-5, with TRBD1 identical over 7 bases. V shed 3 bases, J shed 1 base, and the junction held 3 bases outside the gene matches. This CDR3 spans 15 amino acids. CDR1 is MRHNA and CDR2 is SNTAGT in the germline V gene. The CDR3 DNA reads TGTGCCAGCAGTGATAACAGGGGAAGCAATCAGCCCCAGCATTTT. It specifies CASSDNRGSNQPQHF.

This clone was seen a handful of times. The V and J genes are TRBV2 and TRBJ1-2; D is perhaps TRBD1 (5 bases). Between the trimmed V and J ends, which lost 2 bases and 0 bases, there was a span of 13 bases. The germline CDR1 and CDR2 sequences are SNHLY and FYNNEI. CDR3 length equals 16 residues. In DNA, the CDR3 is TGTGCCAGCAGTGAATCCCCCGCGACAGCTAACTATGGCTACACCTTC. Residues: CASSESPATANYGYTF. Drawing the rest from reference TRBV2 and TRBJ1-2, the complete variable domain is EPEVTQTPSHQVTQMGQEVILRCVPISNHLYFYWYRQILGQKVEFLVSFYNNEISEKSEIFDDQFSVERPDGSNFTLKIRSTKLEDSAMYFCASSESPATANYGYTFGSGTRLTVV.

V gene TRBV5-1 combines with J gene TRBJ1-1, with TRBD1 matching 9 bases. CDR3 length: 17 residues. Germline V CDR1 and CDR2: SGHRS, YFSETQ. Trimming at V came to 4 bases and at J to 1 base, leaving 11 bases not matched to a gene. DNA for the CDR3: TGCGCCAGCAGCCGGGCGGGACAGGGCCTCCAGAACACTGAAGCTTTCTTT. It encodes CASSRAGQGLQNTEAFF. Together with reference TRBV5-1 and TRBJ1-1, the CDR3 gives the full variable domain: KAGVTQTPRYLIKTRGQQVTLSCSPISGHRSVSWYQQTPGQGLQFLFEYFSETQRNKGNFPGRFSGRQFSNSRSEMNVSTLELGDSALYLCASSRAGQGLQNTEAFFGQGTRLTVV.

The count of this clone is one. V is TRBV6-5 and J is TRBJ2-3; TRBD1 agrees at 8 bases. CDR1 is MNHEY and CDR2 is SVGAGI in the germline V gene. The V and J ends lost 6 bases and 3 bases, in that order; junction bases with no gene match: 2. The CDR3 consists of 13 residues. This CDR3 is CASRQGGTDTQYF. The CDR3 DNA sequence: TGTGCCAGCAGACAGGGGGGTACAGATACGCAGTATTTT.

The genes are TRBV7-9 and TRBJ2-2; TRBD1 matches at 7 bases. Per the germline V gene, CDR1 is SEHNR and CDR2 is FQNEAQ (reference sequence). The V gene end was trimmed by 5 bases and the J gene end by 3 bases; junction bases not matched to a gene: 6. The CDR3 contains 15 residues. DNA for the CDR3: TGTGCCAGCAGCCCCCGGGACAGATACACCGGGGAGCTGTTTTTT. Translation gives CASSPRDRYTGELFF.

The V call is TRBV30, the J call TRBJ2-7, with D perhaps matching TRBD2 (5 bases). Trimming pared 2 bases from V and 4 bases from J, leaving 15 bases between. The CDR3 extends over 14 amino acids. Germline values: CDR1 GTSNPN, CDR2 SVGIG (reference sequence). Here the CDR3 reads CAWSPNGLTYEQYF. The DNA of the CDR3 is TGTGCCTGGAGTCCGAATGGACTTACATACGAGCAGTACTTC.

The rearrangement uses TRBV9 and TRBJ2-1; D remains unclear. Germline values: CDR1 SGDLS, CDR2 YYNGEE. The ends were cut back, 4 bases at V and 0 bases at J, with 11 bases in the middle. The CDR3 has 15 residues. The CDR3 DNA reads as TGTGCCAGCAGCCCCCGTAGGAGCTCCTACAATGAGCAGTTCTTC. Its translation is CASSPRRSSYNEQFF. Full variable domain (outside the CDR3, taken from reference TRBV9 and TRBJ2-1): DSGVTQTPKHLITATGQRVTLRCSPRSGDLSVYWYQQSLDQGLQFLIQYYNGEERAKGNILERFSAQQFPDLHSELNLSSLELGDSALYFCASSPRRSSYNEQFFGPGTRLTVL.

This clone was observed once. The J gene is TRBJ1-6, the V gene TRBV6-2 or TRBV6-3; D unclear. Trimming cost V 2 bases and J 8 bases, with 7 bases left between them. This CDR3 region has 13 residues. Germline assignment: CDR1 MNHEY and CDR2 SVGEGT. DNA for the CDR3: TGTGCCAGCAGTTACGCGGGCGATTCACCCCTCCACTTT. Its translation is CASSYAGDSPLHF.

The count of this clone is one. The chain is built from TRBV21-1 and TRBJ1-4. TRBV21-1 is given as a pseudogene. CDR3 length: 17 residues. This chain's CDR3 is CASSDLSDRVFNEKLFF. In DNA form, the CDR3 reads TGTGCCAGCAGCGATCTATCCGACCGGGTGTTTAATGAAAAACTGTTTTTT.

This clone has just a few counts. The chain couples TRBV7-9 to TRBJ2-1; 8 positions agree with TRBD1. Germline CDR1 is SEHNR and CDR2 is FQNEAQ (reference sequence). The CDR3 covers 15 residues. The J segment lost 0 bases and the V segment lost 6 bases, leaving 4 bases of the junction unmatched. The CDR3 is CASSSGQGSYNEQFF. CDR3 nucleotide sequence: TGTGCCAGCAGTTCTGGACAGGGCTCCTACAATGAGCAGTTCTTC.

The chain carries TRBV6-4 and TRBJ1-6; unclear D gene. V was shortened by 3 bases and J by 5 bases, with 20 bases between the two germline ends. Germline V gene sequence: CDR1 MRHNA, CDR2 SNTAGT. This CDR3 contains 18 residues. The CDR3 here is CASSEFPMGSFNNSPLHF. The CDR3 DNA reads TGTGCCAGCAGTGAATTCCCAATGGGGAGCTTTAATAATTCACCCCTCCACTTT.

This clone has only one observation. This rearrangement joins TRBV30 to TRBJ2-7; D gene unclear. The CDR3 spans 11 residues. The germline V gene has CDR1 GTSNPN and CDR2 SVGIG (reference sequence). Between the trimmed V and J ends, which lost 7 bases and 0 bases, there was a span of 7 bases. CDR3 coding DNA: TGTGCCTACAGATACTCCTACGAGCAGTACTTC. Amino acid sequence: CAYRYSYEQYF.

The genes are TRBV25-1 and TRBJ1-2; 8 bases agree with TRBD1. V shed 6 bases and J 7 bases; nucleotides not matched to a gene: 10. This CDR3 is 14 amino acids long. Per germline, CDR1 MGHDK and CDR2 SYGVNS. In nucleotides, the CDR3 is TGTGCCAGCAGGGACGGGGCAGGGGGCGTTGGCTACACCTTC. It translates to CASRDGAGGVGYTF.

The chain links TRBV9 to TRBJ1-2, with D perhaps matching TRBD1 (5 bases). The germline gives CDR1 SGDLS, CDR2 YYNGEE. The CDR3 totals 15 residues. Trimming stripped 4 bases from V and 2 bases from J, with 15 bases between. CDR3 loop: CASSPSGGDNYGYTF. The CDR3, as DNA: TGTGCCAGCAGCCCCTCGGGGGGTGACAACTATGGCTACACCTTC.

The chain links TRBV24-1 to TRBJ1-2; 7 bases are a match to TRBD1. V gave up 1 base and J gave up 7 bases; unmatched junction bases: 5. In germline, CDR1 is KGHDR, CDR2 SFDVKD. The CDR3 consists of 14 residues. Here the CDR3 reads CATSDFGAGGGYTF. CDR3 in DNA: TGTGCCACCAGTGATTTTGGGGCAGGGGGTGGCTACACCTTC.

The V and J genes are TRBV19 and TRBJ2-1; the D is unclear. V shed 5 bases and J shed 1 base, with 6 bases lying between them. The CDR3 totals 13 residues. Germline CDR1 reads LNHDA; CDR2 reads SQIVND (reference sequence). The chain's CDR3 is CASSYRSYNEQFF. The DNA of the CDR3 is TGTGCCAGTAGTTACAGATCCTACAATGAGCAGTTCTTC.

This clone was detected once. The rearrangement links TRBV9 to TRBJ1-1; D is perhaps TRBD1 (6 bases). The V gene lost 3 bases and the J gene lost 2 bases, with 11 bases spanning the gap. Germline CDR1 is SGDLS and CDR2 is YYNGEE. The CDR3 totals 14 residues. The CDR3 region is CASSADRLNTEAFF. In nucleotides, the CDR3 is TGTGCCAGCAGCGCCGACAGGCTAAACACTGAAGCTTTCTTT.

The count of this clone is one. The rearrangement links TRBV3-1 (or the pseudogene TRBV3-2) to TRBJ2-7, with 7 bases matching TRBD1. Germline loops: CDR1 LGHDT, CDR2 YNNKEL (reference sequence). CDR3 length: 13 amino acids. J lost 2 bases, V lost 3 bases, and 1 base had no gene match. The CDR3 DNA sequence: TGTGCCAGCAGCCATCAGGGGGCCTACGAGCAGTACTTC. It translates to CASSHQGAYEQYF.